The 8 T cell receptor beta chains reported below all come from one sample, sequenced in a study of T cells in Graves' hyperthyroidism and ophthalmopathy. Amplification of TCR beta CDR3 regions was performed using RNA transcripts as template. During a first-round RT-PCR of the TCR CDR3, the HTBI primer set was used. Using its own MiXCR run on the multiplex PCR reads, TCRdb lists one record per CDR3 protein. The sample carries almost 350,000 distinct CDR3 sequences, less than 20% recorded once. The specimen was blood. These receptors came from a woman in her thirties or forties with Graves' ophthalmopathy.

There are many counts of this clonotype. V gene TRBV2 combines with J gene TRBJ2-2; D assignment may be TRBD1 or TRBD2 (6 bases each). CDR3 length equals 17 residues. Germline V gene data show CDR1 as SNHLY and CDR2 as FYNNEI. The V and J ends lost 5 bases and 1 base respectively, with 17 bases between them. CDR3: CASSPRRGGKNTGELFF. CDR3 nucleotides: TGTGCCAGCAGTCCACGACGAGGGGGGAAGAACACCGGGGAGCTGTTTTTT.

This clonotype was observed many times. V gene TRBV5-1 combines with J gene TRBJ1-5, with 8 positions matching TRBD1. Germline V gives CDR1 SGHRS, CDR2 YFSETQ. J was trimmed by 4 bases and V by 0 bases; bases with no gene match: 9. The CDR3 totals 17 residues. The CDR3 DNA reads as TGCGCCAGCAGCTTGGACGACCCGGGACAGGTTAATCAGCCCCAGCATTTT. Its protein is CASSLDDPGQVNQPQHF.

This clonotype showed up many times. The J gene is TRBJ1-1, the V gene TRBV30; no firm D call. Per germline, CDR1 GTSNPN and CDR2 SVGIG (reference sequence). Trimming pared 0 bases from V and 4 bases from J, leaving 9 bases between. The CDR3 has 13 residues. CDR3 residues: CAWSVRESTEAFF. The CDR3 bases are TGTGCCTGGAGTGTACGAGAAAGCACTGAAGCTTTCTTT.

This clonotype was found many times. J is TRBJ1-2 and V is TRBV4-3, with D possibly matching TRBD1 (5 bases). Germline-derived CDR1 and CDR2 are LGHNA and YSLEER. The CDR3 length is 16 residues. V was cut by 0 bases and J by 8 bases, with 19 bases left in between. The DNA for the CDR3 is TGCGCCAGCAGCCAAGATGAACAGGCCAGATTGCAGGGCTACACCTTC. Protein sequence: CASSQDEQARLQGYTF.

This clonotype appeared many times. The chain recombines TRBV10-3 with TRBJ2-2, with D possibly being TRBD1 (5 bases). The CDR3 totals 15 residues. V was pared by 10 bases and J by 5 bases, with 20 bases between. Germline loops: CDR1 ENHRY, CDR2 SYGVKD. CDR3 amino acids: CATRTQGVGTGELFF. CDR3 DNA: TGTGCCACCCGGACCCAGGGCGTCGGGACCGGGGAGCTGTTTTTT.

This clonotype was seen only a few times. Compared with germline, one end of the junction differs, possibly owing to a read error. J is TRBJ1-6 and V is TRBV5-8, with TRBD1 matching over 7 bases. Per the germline V gene, CDR1 is SGHTS and CDR2 is YDEGEE. The length of the CDR3 is 14 residues. CDR3 in DNA: TGTGCCAGCAGCAAGTTACAGGGGCGTTCACCCCTCTACTTT. This sequence encodes CASSKLQGRSPLYF.

This clonotype has ten or more counts. The CDR3 nucleotides read TGTGCCACCAGCAGAGATGGTTGGCCAGGGGATGGCTACACCTTC. This translates into CATSRDGWPGDGYTF. This chain uses TRBV15 with TRBJ1-2; maybe TRBD1 (6 bases). Germline CDR1 reads LNHNV; CDR2 reads YYDKDF (reference sequence). The V end lost 0 bases, the J end lost 6 bases, and 14 bases lay between the germline ends. This CDR3 comprises 15 residues.

V and J are TRBV30 and TRBJ2-2; D unresolved. Germline CDR1 and CDR2: GTSNPN and SVGIG (reference sequence). The CDR3 consists of 13 residues. V lost 0 bases and J lost 6, with 8 bases in between. CDR3 residues: CAWSVLDAGELFF. CDR3 sequence (DNA): TGTGCCTGGAGTGTCCTGGACGCCGGGGAGCTGTTTTTT.